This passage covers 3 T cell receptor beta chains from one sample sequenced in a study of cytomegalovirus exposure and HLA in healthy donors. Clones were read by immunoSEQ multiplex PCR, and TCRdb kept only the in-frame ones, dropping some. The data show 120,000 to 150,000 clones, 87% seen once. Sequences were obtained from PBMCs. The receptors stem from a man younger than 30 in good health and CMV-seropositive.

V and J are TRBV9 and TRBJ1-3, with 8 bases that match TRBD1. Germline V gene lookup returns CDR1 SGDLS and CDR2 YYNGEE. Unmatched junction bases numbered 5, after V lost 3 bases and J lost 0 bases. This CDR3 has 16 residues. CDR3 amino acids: CASSATGAHSGNTIYF. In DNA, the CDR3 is TGTGCCAGCAGCGCGACAGGGGCCCACTCTGGAAACACCATATATTTT.

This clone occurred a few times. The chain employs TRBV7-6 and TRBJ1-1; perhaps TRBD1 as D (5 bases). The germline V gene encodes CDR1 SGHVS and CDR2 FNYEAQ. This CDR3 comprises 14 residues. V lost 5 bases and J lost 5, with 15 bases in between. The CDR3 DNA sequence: TGTGCCAGCAGCCACCCCCGGGGGAGTACTGAAGCTTTCTTT. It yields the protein CASSHPRGSTEAFF.

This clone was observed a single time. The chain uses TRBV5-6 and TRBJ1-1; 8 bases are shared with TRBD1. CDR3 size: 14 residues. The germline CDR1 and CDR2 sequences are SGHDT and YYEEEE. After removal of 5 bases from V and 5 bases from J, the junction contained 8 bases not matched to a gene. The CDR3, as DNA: TGTGCCAGCAGTCGACAGGGGTTAGGAACTGAAGCTTTCTTT. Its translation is CASSRQGLGTEAFF.